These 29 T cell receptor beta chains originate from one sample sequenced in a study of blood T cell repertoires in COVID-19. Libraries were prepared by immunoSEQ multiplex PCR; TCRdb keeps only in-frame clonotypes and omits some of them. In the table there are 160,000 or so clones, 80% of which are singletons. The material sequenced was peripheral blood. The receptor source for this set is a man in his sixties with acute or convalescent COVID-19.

Here the CDR3 reads CASYQNRAMNTEAFF. CDR3 nucleotide sequence: TGTGCCAGCTATCAAAACAGAGCTATGAACACTGAAGCTTTCTTT. V usage is TRBV27 and J usage is TRBJ1-1, with D unresolved. The V gene lost 8 bases and the J gene lost 0 bases, with 16 bases spanning the gap. The CDR3 spans 15 residues. Looked up from germline, CDR1 is MNHEY and CDR2 is SMNVEV (reference sequence).

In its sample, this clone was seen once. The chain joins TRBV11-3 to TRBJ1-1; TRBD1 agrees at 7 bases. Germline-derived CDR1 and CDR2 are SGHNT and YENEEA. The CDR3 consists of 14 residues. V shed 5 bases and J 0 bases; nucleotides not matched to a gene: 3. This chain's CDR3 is CASSKDRVNTEAFF. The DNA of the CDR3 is TGTGCCAGCAGCAAAGACAGGGTGAACACTGAAGCTTTCTTT.

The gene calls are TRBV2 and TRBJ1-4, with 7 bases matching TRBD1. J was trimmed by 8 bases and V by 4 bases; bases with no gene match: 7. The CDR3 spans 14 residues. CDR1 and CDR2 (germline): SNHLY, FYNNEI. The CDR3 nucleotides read TGTGCCAGCAGTGTTGGACAGGTTGGCGAAAAACTGTTTTTT. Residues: CASSVGQVGEKLFF.

CDR3 in DNA: TGTGCCAGCAGTTTGGGGGGGAATTCACCCCTCCACTTT. Translated, it gives CASSLGGNSPLHF. The chain combines TRBV12-3 or TRBV12-4 with TRBJ1-6; D possibly corresponds to TRBD1 (5 bases). Trimming removed 3 bases from V and 7 bases from J, with 7 bases in between. The CDR3 has 13 residues.

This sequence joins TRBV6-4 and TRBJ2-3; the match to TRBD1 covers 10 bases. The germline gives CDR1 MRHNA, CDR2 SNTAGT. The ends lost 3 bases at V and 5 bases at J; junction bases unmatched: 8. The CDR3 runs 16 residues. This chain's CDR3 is CASSETGTGAVDTQYF. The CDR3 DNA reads TGTGCCAGCAGTGAAACCGGGACAGGGGCTGTAGATACGCAGTATTTT.

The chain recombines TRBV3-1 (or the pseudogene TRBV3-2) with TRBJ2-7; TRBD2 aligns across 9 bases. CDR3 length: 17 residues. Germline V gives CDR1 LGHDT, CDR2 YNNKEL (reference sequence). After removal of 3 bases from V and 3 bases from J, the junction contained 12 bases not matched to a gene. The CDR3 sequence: CASSHPLGRGGGYEQYF. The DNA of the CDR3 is TGTGCCAGCAGCCACCCCTTGGGGCGGGGGGGCGGCTACGAGCAGTACTTC.

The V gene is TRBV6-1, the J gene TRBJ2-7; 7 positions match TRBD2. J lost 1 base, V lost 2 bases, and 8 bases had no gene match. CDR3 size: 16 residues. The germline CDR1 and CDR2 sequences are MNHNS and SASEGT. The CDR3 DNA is TGTGCCAGCAGTGAACCTGCCGGGGGGAGTTCCTACGAGCAGTACTTC. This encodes CASSEPAGGSSYEQYF.

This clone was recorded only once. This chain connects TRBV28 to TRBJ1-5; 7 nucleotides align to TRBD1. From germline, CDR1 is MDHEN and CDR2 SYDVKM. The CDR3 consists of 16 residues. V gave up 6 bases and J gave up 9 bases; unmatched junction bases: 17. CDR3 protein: CASRQGDLREPRPQHF. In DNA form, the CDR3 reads TGTGCCAGCAGGCAGGGGGACCTAAGGGAACCTCGGCCCCAGCATTTT.

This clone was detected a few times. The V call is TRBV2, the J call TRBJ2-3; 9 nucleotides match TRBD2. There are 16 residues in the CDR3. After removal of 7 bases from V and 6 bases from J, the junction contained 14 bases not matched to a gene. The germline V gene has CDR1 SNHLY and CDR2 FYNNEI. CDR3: CASKPNGGGARDTQYF. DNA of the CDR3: TGTGCCAGCAAACCCAATGGCGGGGGGGCTCGGGATACGCAGTATTTT.

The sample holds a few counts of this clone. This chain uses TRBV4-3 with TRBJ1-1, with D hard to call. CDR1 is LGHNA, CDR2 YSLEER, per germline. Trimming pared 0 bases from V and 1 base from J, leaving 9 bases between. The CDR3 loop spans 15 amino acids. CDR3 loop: CASSQDWAGNTEAFF. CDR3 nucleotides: TGCGCCAGCAGCCAAGATTGGGCAGGGAACACTGAAGCTTTCTTT.

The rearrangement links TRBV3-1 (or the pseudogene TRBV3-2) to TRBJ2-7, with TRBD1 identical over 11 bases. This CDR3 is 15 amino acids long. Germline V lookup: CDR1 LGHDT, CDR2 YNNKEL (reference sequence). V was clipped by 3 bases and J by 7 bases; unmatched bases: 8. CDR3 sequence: CASSHKGQGAGEQYF. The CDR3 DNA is TGTGCCAGCAGCCACAAAGGACAGGGGGCAGGGGAGCAGTACTTC.

The chain's CDR3 is CASSLGQSTNEKLFF. CDR3 nucleotide sequence: TGCGCCAGCAGCTTAGGACAGTCAACTAATGAAAAACTGTTTTTT. The chain is built from TRBV5-1 and TRBJ1-4, with D tentatively TRBD1 (6 bases). V was shortened by 2 bases and J by 0 bases, with 8 bases between the two germline ends. The CDR3 consists of 15 residues. Germline V gene data show CDR1 as SGHRS and CDR2 as YFSETQ.

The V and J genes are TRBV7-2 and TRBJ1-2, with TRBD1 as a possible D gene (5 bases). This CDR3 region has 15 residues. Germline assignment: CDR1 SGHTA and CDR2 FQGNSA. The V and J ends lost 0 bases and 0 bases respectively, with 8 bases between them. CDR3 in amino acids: CASSLAPTANYGYTF. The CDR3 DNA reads TGTGCCAGCAGCTTAGCGCCGACAGCTAACTATGGCTACACCTTC.

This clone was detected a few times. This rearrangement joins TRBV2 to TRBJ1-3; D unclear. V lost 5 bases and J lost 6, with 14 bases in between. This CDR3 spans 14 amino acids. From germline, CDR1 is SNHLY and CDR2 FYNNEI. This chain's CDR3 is CASSPGRGENTIYF. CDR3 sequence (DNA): TGTGCCAGCAGTCCCGGTCGGGGAGAAAACACCATATATTTT.

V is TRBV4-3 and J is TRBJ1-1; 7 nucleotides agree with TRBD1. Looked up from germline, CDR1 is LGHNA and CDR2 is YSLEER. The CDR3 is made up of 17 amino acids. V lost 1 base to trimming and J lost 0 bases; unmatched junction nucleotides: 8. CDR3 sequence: CASSQVGLGQVNTEAFF. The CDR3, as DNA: TGCGCCAGCAGCCAAGTGGGCCTTGGACAGGTGAACACTGAAGCTTTCTTT.

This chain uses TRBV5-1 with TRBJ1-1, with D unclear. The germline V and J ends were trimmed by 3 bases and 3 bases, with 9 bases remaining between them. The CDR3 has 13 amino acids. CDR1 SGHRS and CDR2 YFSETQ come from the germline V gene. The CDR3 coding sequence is TGCGCCAGCAGCTCCAGGAGGGACACTGAAGCTTTCTTT. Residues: CASSSRRDTEAFF.

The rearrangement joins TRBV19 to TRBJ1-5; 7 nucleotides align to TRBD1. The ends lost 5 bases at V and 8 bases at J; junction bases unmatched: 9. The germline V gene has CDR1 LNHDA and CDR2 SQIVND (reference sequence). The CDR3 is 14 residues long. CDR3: CASSLDRTLEPQHF. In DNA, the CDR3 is TGTGCCAGTAGTTTGGACAGGACCCTTGAGCCCCAGCATTTT.

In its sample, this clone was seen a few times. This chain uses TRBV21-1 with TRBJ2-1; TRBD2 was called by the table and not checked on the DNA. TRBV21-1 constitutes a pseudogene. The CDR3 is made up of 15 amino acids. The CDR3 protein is CASSSKREVHNEQFF. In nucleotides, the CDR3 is TGTGCCAGCAGCAGTAAGCGGGAGGTGCACAATGAGCAGTTCTTC.

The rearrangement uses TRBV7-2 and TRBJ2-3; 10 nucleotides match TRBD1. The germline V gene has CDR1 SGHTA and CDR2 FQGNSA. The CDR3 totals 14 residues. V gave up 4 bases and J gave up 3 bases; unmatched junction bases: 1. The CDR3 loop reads CASSSGQGTDTQYF. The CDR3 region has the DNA TGTGCCAGCAGCTCGGGACAGGGGACAGATACGCAGTATTTT.

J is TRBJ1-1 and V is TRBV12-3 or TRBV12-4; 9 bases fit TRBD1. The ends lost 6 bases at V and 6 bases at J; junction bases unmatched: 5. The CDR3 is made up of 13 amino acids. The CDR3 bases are TGTGCCAGCAGCCAAAGGACAGGGGCTGAAGCTTTCTTT. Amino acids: CASSQRTGAEAFF.

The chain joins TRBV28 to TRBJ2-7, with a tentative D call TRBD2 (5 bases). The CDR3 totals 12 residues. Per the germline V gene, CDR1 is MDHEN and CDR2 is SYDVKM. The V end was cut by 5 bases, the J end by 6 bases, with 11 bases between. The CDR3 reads CASSPPGFEQYF. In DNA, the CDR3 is TGTGCCAGCAGTCCTCCGGGGTTCGAGCAGTACTTC.

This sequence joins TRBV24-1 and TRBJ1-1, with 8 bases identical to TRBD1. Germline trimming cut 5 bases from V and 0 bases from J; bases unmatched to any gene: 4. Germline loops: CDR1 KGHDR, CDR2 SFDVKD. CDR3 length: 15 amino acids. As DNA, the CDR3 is TGTGCCACCAGTGGTGACAGGGGAATGAACACTGAAGCTTTCTTT. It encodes CATSGDRGMNTEAFF.

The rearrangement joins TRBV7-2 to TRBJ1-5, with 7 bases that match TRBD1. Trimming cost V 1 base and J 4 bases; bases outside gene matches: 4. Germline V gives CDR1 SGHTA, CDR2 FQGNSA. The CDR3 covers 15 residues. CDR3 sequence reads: CASSLGTGLNQPQHF. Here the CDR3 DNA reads TGTGCCAGCAGCTTAGGGACAGGCCTAAATCAGCCCCAGCATTTT.

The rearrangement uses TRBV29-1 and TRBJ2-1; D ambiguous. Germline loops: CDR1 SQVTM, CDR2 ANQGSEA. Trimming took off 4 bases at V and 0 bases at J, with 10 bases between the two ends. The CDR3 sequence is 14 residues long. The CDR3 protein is CSVVPRDSYNEQFF. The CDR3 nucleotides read TGCAGCGTTGTACCTAGAGACTCCTACAATGAGCAGTTCTTC.

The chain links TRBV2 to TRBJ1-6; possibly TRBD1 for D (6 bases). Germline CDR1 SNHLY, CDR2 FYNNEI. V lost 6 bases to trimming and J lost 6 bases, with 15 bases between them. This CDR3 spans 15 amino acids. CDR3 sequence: CASRVQGPGNSPLHF. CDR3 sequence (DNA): TGTGCCAGCAGGGTACAGGGCCCCGGTAATTCACCCCTCCACTTT. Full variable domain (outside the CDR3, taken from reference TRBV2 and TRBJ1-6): EPEVTQTPSHQVTQMGQEVILRCVPISNHLYFYWYRQILGQKVEFLVSFYNNEISEKSEIFDDQFSVERPDGSNFTLKIRSTKLEDSAMYFCASRVQGPGNSPLHFGNGTRLTVT.

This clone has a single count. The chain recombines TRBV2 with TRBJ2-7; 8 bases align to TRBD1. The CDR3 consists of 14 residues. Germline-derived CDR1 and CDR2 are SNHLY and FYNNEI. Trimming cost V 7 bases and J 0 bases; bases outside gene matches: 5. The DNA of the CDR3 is TGTGCCAGCATGAGGACAGGGAGCTCCTACGAGCAGTACTTC. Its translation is CASMRTGSSYEQYF. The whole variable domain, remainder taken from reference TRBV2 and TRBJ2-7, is EPEVTQTPSHQVTQMGQEVILRCVPISNHLYFYWYRQILGQKVEFLVSFYNNEISEKSEIFDDQFSVERPDGSNFTLKIRSTKLEDSAMYFCASMRTGSSYEQYFGPGTRLTVT.

CDR3 DNA sequence: TGTGCCAGCAGCGCGCGGGGGGGCTGGGACACTGAAGCTTTCTTT. Protein sequence: CASSARGGWDTEAFF. The chain couples TRBV9 to TRBJ1-1; D perhaps matches TRBD1 (6 bases). Germline assignment: CDR1 SGDLS and CDR2 YYNGEE. This CDR3 contains 15 residues. Deletions cut 3 bases from V and 3 bases from J, with 15 bases between.

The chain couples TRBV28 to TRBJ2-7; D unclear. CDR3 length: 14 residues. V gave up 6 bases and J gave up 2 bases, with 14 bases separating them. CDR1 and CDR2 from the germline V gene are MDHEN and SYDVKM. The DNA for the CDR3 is TGTGCCAGCAGCCGCGGTATTCCCCCCTACGAGCAGTACTTC. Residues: CASSRGIPPYEQYF. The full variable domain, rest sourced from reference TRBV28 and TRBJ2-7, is DVKVTQSSRYLVKRTGEKVFLECVQDMDHENMFWYRQDPGLGLRLIYFSYDVKMKEKGDIPEGYSVSREKKERFSLILESASTNQTSMYLCASSRGIPPYEQYFGPGTRLTVT.

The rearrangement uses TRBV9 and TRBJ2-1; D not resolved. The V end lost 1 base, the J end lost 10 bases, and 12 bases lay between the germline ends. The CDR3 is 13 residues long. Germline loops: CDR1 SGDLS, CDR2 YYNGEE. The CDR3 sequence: CASSVRNDGEQFF. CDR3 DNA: TGTGCCAGCAGCGTACGAAACGACGGGGAGCAGTTCTTC.